Included here is one T cell receptor beta chain sequence, with context. Germline trimming cut 6 bases from V and 0 bases from J; bases unmatched to any gene: 8. The CDR3 runs 17 residues. Germline values: CDR1 SEHNR, CDR2 FQNEAQ (reference sequence). TCRdb's copy holds only in-frame clones and misses some; the assay was immunoSEQ multiplex PCR. The repertoire holds 250,000 to 350,000 clones, around 85% seen once, with around 1.6% in the top ten. This entry comes from a study of blood T cell repertoires in COVID-19. Study summary: T cells, B-cell-depleted T cells, or PBMCs supplied cDNA or gDNA.

This sequence was found in a human donor with COVID-19, enrolled during active disease. The donor label of this sample is uncertain. Sequenced sample: peripheral blood. The chain links TRBV7-9 to TRBJ2-2, with TRBD1 matching over 9 bases. Here the CDR3 DNA reads TGTGCCAGCAGTTCTCCGACAGGGGGGGCGAACACCGGGGAGCTGTTTTTT. It translates to CASSSPTGGANTGELFF.